The 20 T cell receptor beta chains presented below share a single source sample, sequenced in a study of blood T cell repertoires in COVID-19. Here immunoSEQ multiplex PCR was the method, and the copy in TCRdb shows in-frame clones only, minus some. Here the sample spans 110,000 or so clones, around 85% being singletons. Sequencing was carried out using peripheral blood. These TCRs come from a woman aged 55-69 years with COVID-19, enrolled during active disease.

J is TRBJ1-2 and V is TRBV16, with D unclear. The V and J ends lost 4 bases and 5 bases respectively, with 14 bases between them. The CDR3 loop spans 14 amino acids. CDR1 is KGHSY, CDR2 FQNENV, per germline. The CDR3 region has the DNA TGTGCCAGCAGCCCCCCGAGGGTGCGGTATGGCTACACCTTC. This translates into CASSPPRVRYGYTF.

This sequence joins TRBV18 and TRBJ2-2, with TRBD2 matching 11 bases. J gave up 4 bases and V 3 bases, and 10 bases lay outside the gene matches. This CDR3 region has 18 residues. The germline gives CDR1 KGHSH, CDR2 LQKENI. The DNA for the CDR3 is TGTGCCAGCTCACCCCAGACTAGCGGGGTTGGAGTCACCGGGGAGCTGTTTTTT. Translated: CASSPQTSGVGVTGELFF.

The chain is built from TRBV9 and TRBJ2-7; 7 nucleotides match TRBD1. J gave up 2 bases and V 0 bases, and 2 bases lay outside the gene matches. The CDR3 has 14 amino acids. Germline V CDR1 and CDR2: SGDLS, YYNGEE. The CDR3 nucleotides are TGTGCCAGCAGCGTAGAGGGGACAGCCTACGAGCAGTACTTC. It is translated as CASSVEGTAYEQYF.

The J gene is TRBJ1-5, the V gene TRBV18; D gene uncertain. Germline loops: CDR1 KGHSH, CDR2 LQKENI. The CDR3 has 13 amino acids. Trimming took off 3 bases at V and 5 bases at J, with 8 bases between the two ends. The DNA for the CDR3 is TGTGCCAGCTCACCCACAGCAGATCAGCCCCAGCATTTT. Protein sequence: CASSPTADQPQHF.

The CDR3 protein is CAWRGTGWGNTEAFF. CDR3 in DNA: TGTGCCTGGAGGGGGACAGGGTGGGGGAACACTGAAGCTTTCTTT. The chain couples TRBV30 to TRBJ1-1; 9 positions match TRBD1. The CDR3 is made up of 15 amino acids. The germline V gene encodes CDR1 GTSNPN and CDR2 SVGIG (reference sequence). Unmatched junction bases numbered 6, after V lost 3 bases and J lost 1 base.

The chain combines TRBV29-1 with TRBJ1-2, with 7 bases fitting TRBD1. The CDR3 consists of 16 residues. The V and J ends lost 5 bases and 1 base, in that order; junction bases with no gene match: 13. Germline loops: CDR1 SQVTM, CDR2 ANQGSEA. The CDR3 coding sequence is TGCAGCGTTTTGGGAGATAAAAACAGGGGTAACTATGGCTACACCTTC. The encoded protein is CSVLGDKNRGNYGYTF.

The CDR3 spells CASTVGTGKMNTEAFF. DNA of the CDR3: TGTGCCAGTACCGTCGGGACAGGGAAAATGAACACTGAAGCTTTCTTT. V usage is TRBV19 and J usage is TRBJ1-1, with TRBD1 matching over 9 bases. The germline V gene encodes CDR1 LNHDA and CDR2 SQIVND (reference sequence). The CDR3 loop spans 16 amino acids. Losses at the gene ends were 7 bases for V and 0 bases for J; bases not matched to a gene: 9.

This chain links TRBV3-1 (or the pseudogene TRBV3-2) with TRBJ2-1, with 11 bases identical to TRBD2. The CDR3 is 20 amino acids. The junction had 10 bases not matched to a gene; V was cut back by 0 bases and J by 0 bases. Germline V gene sequence: CDR1 LGHDT, CDR2 YNNKEL (reference sequence). The CDR3 nucleotides are TGTGCCAGCAGCCAAGATCTTAGGACTAGCGGGCCTTACTCCTACAATGAGCAGTTCTTC. Amino acid sequence: CASSQDLRTSGPYSYNEQFF.

The chain uses TRBV5-6 and TRBJ1-1; D not resolved. The germline CDR1 and CDR2 sequences are SGHDT and YYEEEE. The CDR3 contains 13 residues. The V end lost 0 bases, the J end lost 3 bases, and 6 bases lay between the germline ends. The CDR3 nucleotides are TGTGCCAGCAGCTTGGGTATAGACACTGAAGCTTTCTTT. Translated: CASSLGIDTEAFF. The full variable domain, in which reference TRBV5-6 and TRBJ1-1 provide the parts outside the CDR3, is DAGVTQSPTHLIKTRGQQVTLRCSPKSGHDTVSWYQQALGQGPQFIFQYYEEEERQRGNFPDRFSGHQFPNYSSELNVNALLLGDSALYLCASSLGIDTEAFFGQGTRLTVV.

The rearrangement links TRBV6-2 or TRBV6-3 to TRBJ1-2; D gene uncertain. CDR3 length: 13 amino acids. With 3 bases removed from V and 6 bases from J, the gap between germline ends came to 11 bases. Germline V lookup: CDR1 MNHEY, CDR2 SVGEGT. CDR3 sequence: CASSYISRDGYTF. DNA for the CDR3: TGTGCCAGCAGTTATATTAGCCGCGATGGCTACACCTTC.

The table lists this clone with a count of one. J is TRBJ2-3 and V is TRBV7-2, with 9 nucleotides matching TRBD2. Looked up from germline, CDR1 is SGHTA and CDR2 is FQGNSA. CDR3 length equals 15 residues. J lost 6 bases, V lost 1 base, and 5 bases had no gene match. The DNA for the CDR3 is TGTGCCAGCAGCTTAGTAGCGGGGGCCTGGGATACGCAGTATTTT. It codes for CASSLVAGAWDTQYF.

The chain joins TRBV7-9 to TRBJ2-5, with D maybe TRBD1 (5 bases). Deletions cut 1 base from V and 12 bases from J, with 9 bases between. Germline CDR1 reads SEHNR; CDR2 reads FQNEAQ (reference sequence). This CDR3 contains 11 residues. CDR3 residues: CASSLGQTEYF. The CDR3, as DNA: TGTGCCAGCAGCTTAGGACAGACGGAGTACTTC.

The chain carries TRBV9 and TRBJ1-2; 8 nucleotides match TRBD1. Germline CDR1 is SGDLS and CDR2 is YYNGEE. The CDR3 is made up of 13 amino acids. Trimming at V came to 3 bases and at J to 7 bases, leaving 5 bases not matched to a gene. The CDR3: CASSAGQVFGYTF. CDR3 in DNA: TGTGCCAGCAGCGCGGGACAGGTTTTTGGCTACACCTTC.

V is TRBV20-1 and J is TRBJ2-3, with D tentatively TRBD2 (5 bases). The germline gives CDR1 DFQATT, CDR2 SNEGSKA (reference sequence). The CDR3 has 11 amino acids. V lost 8 bases and J lost 11, with 17 bases in between. Here the CDR3 reads CSPGREKGQYF. The CDR3 nucleotides are TGCAGTCCTGGACGGGAAAAGGGGCAGTATTTT.

This sequence joins TRBV19 and TRBJ1-1, with 7 bases that match TRBD1. V dropped 3 bases and J dropped 4; count of bases not matched to a gene: 11. In germline, CDR1 is LNHDA, CDR2 SQIVND (reference sequence). The CDR3 runs to 16 residues. The CDR3 protein is CASSIFRGGSGTEAFF. CDR3 DNA sequence: TGTGCCAGTAGTATTTTCAGAGGGGGCTCGGGCACTGAAGCTTTCTTT.

The gene calls are TRBV12-3 or TRBV12-4 and TRBJ2-7; possibly TRBD1 for D (5 bases). The CDR3 is made up of 13 amino acids. Trimming shortened V by 3 bases and J by 3 bases, and 9 bases separated the two germline ends. CDR3 protein: CASSLLTDYEQYF. CDR3 in DNA: TGTGCCAGCAGTTTGTTGACAGACTACGAGCAGTACTTC.

The CDR3: CASSPRDITNEKLFF. Written as DNA, the CDR3 is TGTGCCAGCAGCCCCCGGGACATAACTAATGAAAAACTGTTTTTT. The rearrangement links TRBV7-6 to TRBJ1-4; TRBD1 is a possible D gene (6 bases). Trimming removed 5 bases from V and 1 base from J, with 11 bases in between. The CDR3 extends over 15 amino acids. Per the germline V gene, CDR1 is SGHVS and CDR2 is FNYEAQ.

This clone was detected a few times. The CDR3 protein is CSVAFLADSSGNTIYF. The CDR3 DNA reads as TGCAGCGTTGCCTTTTTGGCGGATAGCTCTGGAAACACCATATATTTT. The rearrangement uses TRBV29-1 and TRBJ1-3; D gene unclear. Germline V CDR1 and CDR2: SQVTM, ANQGSEA. This CDR3 spans 16 amino acids. With 4 bases removed from V and 0 bases from J, the gap between germline ends came to 16 bases.

The J gene is TRBJ1-6, the V gene TRBV5-8; a weak D match, TRBD1 (5 bases). The length of the CDR3 is 14 residues. CDR1 and CDR2 (germline): SGHTS, YDEGEE. Trimming took off 0 bases at V and 10 bases at J, with 11 bases between the two ends. The CDR3 spells CASSLGQGRSPLHF. CDR3 nucleotides: TGTGCCAGCAGCTTGGGGCAGGGAAGGTCACCCCTCCACTTT. Full variable domain (outside the CDR3, taken from reference TRBV5-8 and TRBJ1-6): EAGVTQSPTHLIKTRGQQATLRCSPISGHTSVYWYQQALGLGLQFLLWYDEGEERNRGNFPPRFSGRQFPNYSSELNVNALELEDSALYLCASSLGQGRSPLHFGNGTRLTVT.

The chain carries TRBV2 and TRBJ2-3, with D hard to call. The CDR3 is 13 residues long. In germline, CDR1 is SNHLY, CDR2 FYNNEI. Between the trimmed V and J ends, which lost 6 bases and 3 bases, there was a span of 10 bases. CDR3 sequence: CASSAYDTDTQYF. DNA of the CDR3: TGTGCCAGCAGCGCCTACGATACAGATACGCAGTATTTT.